The TCR beta chain under discussion was sequenced for a study of CD8 T cells in Susac syndrome. Worth noting for this clonotype: The antigen is undetermined.

CD8+ and CD4+ T cells circulating in blood were sequenced for TCR beta. Negative isolation yielded CD8+ and CD4+ T cells; FACS enriched TEMRA cells. Overall study results and limits: The study's TCR sequencing and HLA analysis covered a relatively small number of individuals, and the study acknowledged this.

Reverse transcription of roughly 0.45 to 1 ug RNA was carried out with random hexamers. MiXCR, run by TCRdb on the immunoSEQ multiplex PCR reads, gives a single entry per CDR3 protein. The sample records 150,000 to 250,000 distinct CDR3 sequences, more than 90% being singletons. Per germline, CDR1 ENHRY and CDR2 SYGVKD. This CDR3 contains 16 residues. Trimming removed 11 bases from V and 9 bases from J; junction bases left unmatched: 20. The sample consisted of CD4+ T cells from PBMCs. The TCR sequence derives from a human donor with multiple sclerosis. V gene TRBV10-3 combines with J gene TRBJ2-7; 12 nucleotides agree with TRBD2. CDR3 sequence reads: CAAGGEATLLAGGQYF. DNA of the CDR3: TGTGCCGCTGGAGGGGAGGCAACCTTACTAGCGGGAGGGCAGTACTTC.